This T cell receptor beta chain was captured by sequencing in a study of early T cells in non-severe SARS-CoV-2 infection (dated by TCRdb to the early 2020s). Regarding the research as a whole: Because TCR sequencing relied on bulk RNA taken from unsorted whole blood, pairing of alpha and beta chains was not possible.

The table lists this clonotype with many counts. Its antigen is still unknown. Within one base of it there is no much larger clone, and no base qualities were kept. Receptors were amplified or captured by 5' RACE. TCRdb lists the instrument as NextSeq 500. To correct for sequencing error and PCR bias, the TCR library protocol tagged individual cDNA molecules with unique molecular identifiers. Sequencing covered both TCR alpha and beta chains, and within each sample the abundances of alpha and beta sequences were tightly co-correlated. As for the authors' bioinformatics: Decombinator V4 was used to annotate the V gene, J gene and CDR3 of the TCR sequences. TCRs were defined as expanded if a significant change between any two time points was detected under a Poisson model with p below 0.0001. TCR abundances were normalised to the total number of TCRs sequenced in each sample and reported as counts per million. MAIT TCRs were defined by TRAV1-2 paired with TRAJ12, TRAJ20 or TRAJ33, and iNKT TCRs by TRAV10 paired with TRAJ18. VDJdb, accessed 1 November 2021, was searched for CMV, EBV and SARS-CoV-2 annotated TCRs, excluding TCRs annotated for multiple antigens. The public reads were quality trimmed at Q25 with fastp and then assembled into clones with MiXCR by TCRdb, keeping productive beta chains. Each entry is one CDR3 protein sequence, shown with its most common DNA and genes. The V and J calls here are based on TCRdb, not the publication. For this sample there are around 26,000 distinct CDR3 sequences; around 5% appear just once. Clones ranked in the top ten supply 5% to 8% of the sample.

What the research found in general, with its limitations: Matching against VDJdb was skewed toward anti-spike CD8 responses, likely underestimated virus-specific expansions, and missed private and CD4 specificities.

Set within a cohort of healthcare workers in London, UK, this nested case-control study involved weekly PCR testing of nasopharyngeal swabs along with blood sampling. Healthcare workers were recruited between 23 and 31 March 2020, during the week of the UK lockdown, and were followed weekly for up to 16 weeks. In the germline V gene, CDR1 corresponds to SGDLS and CDR2 to YYNGEE. The CDR3 holds 15 amino acids from the cysteine to the phenylalanine. Here the CDR3 DNA is all that survives: 45 bases in frame from base 1. V and J are truncated by 4 bases and 5 bases respectively, leaving an intervening sequence of 16 bases.

The sequenced material came from whole blood. The receptor was isolated from an adult who was a healthcare worker with PCR-confirmed SARS-CoV-2 infection or an uninfected control (not recorded which). The sequence joins TRBV9 to TRBJ1-5; D gene: possibly TRBD1, on 5 matching bases. The CDR3 region: CASSRRDLRDQPQHF. In nucleotide form, the sequence is TGTGCCAGCAGCCGTCGGGACCTCCGGGATCAGCCCCAGCATTTT.